The rows below give T cell receptor beta chains drawn from one sample of a study of blood T cell repertoires in COVID-19. Measured with immunoSEQ multiplex PCR; TCRdb has only the in-frame clones, and not every one. The sample yields some 530,000 clones, approximately 85% seen once. The sequenced sample consisted of peripheral blood. These receptors all come from a human donor in a cohort sampled during active COVID-19. Each CDR3 is given with its conserved first and last residue. D genes are given only for firm matches. Clone size is given for some rows only: seen once, a few or many times, or a class if the clone is expanded.

clone size: -
D gene: -
J gene: TRBJ1-1
V gene: TRBV25-1
CDR3 protein: CASSGDLGGGDTEAFF
CDR3 DNA: TGTGCCAGCAGTGGGGATTTAGGTGGAGGCGACACTGAAGCTTTCTTT

clone size: -
D gene: TRBD1
J gene: TRBJ2-1
V gene: TRBV20-1
CDR3 protein: CSAQGAHEQFF
CDR3 DNA: TGCAGTGCACAGGGGGCGCACGAGCAGTTCTTC

clone size: -
D gene: -
J gene: TRBJ2-7
V gene: TRBV7-9
CDR3 protein: CASRGAAYEQYF
CDR3 DNA: TGTGCCAGCAGGGGAGCGGCCTACGAGCAGTACTTC

clone size: once
D gene: -
J gene: TRBJ1-3
V gene: TRBV18
CDR3 protein: CASSPRRTLAGNTIYF
CDR3 DNA: TGTGCCAGCTCACCACGACGGACTCTGGCTGGAAACACCATATATTTT

clone size: -
D gene: -
J gene: TRBJ1-1
V gene: TRBV7-9
CDR3 protein: CASSLALTRGTEAFF
CDR3 DNA: TGTGCCAGCAGCTTAGCGTTGACAAGAGGGACTGAAGCTTTCTTT

clone size: -
D gene: -
J gene: TRBJ1-2
V gene: TRBV11-2
CDR3 protein: CASGDTVYGYTF
CDR3 DNA: TGTGCAAGCGGGGACACGGTATATGGCTACACCTTC

clone size: -
D gene: -
J gene: TRBJ2-7
V gene: TRBV14
CDR3 protein: CASSQDQREQYF
CDR3 DNA: TGTGCCAGCAGCCAAGATCAGCGGGAGCAGTACTTC

clone size: -
D gene: TRBD1
J gene: TRBJ1-2
V gene: TRBV2
CDR3 protein: CASSGGTGFFYGYTF
CDR3 DNA: TGTGCCAGCAGTGGAGGGACAGGATTCTTCTATGGCTACACCTTC

clone size: once
D gene: -
J gene: TRBJ1-3
V gene: TRBV2
CDR3 protein: CASSIQQVLSGNTIYF
CDR3 DNA: TGTGCCAGCAGTATCCAACAGGTCCTCTCTGGAAACACCATATATTTT

clone size: once
D gene: TRBD1
J gene: TRBJ1-1
V gene: TRBV6-5
CDR3 protein: CAIQGQKNTEAFF
CDR3 DNA: TGTGCCATACAGGGACAGAAGAACACTGAAGCTTTCTTT

clone size: -
D gene: -
J gene: TRBJ1-6
V gene: TRBV10-3
CDR3 protein: CAITRGRQGPRSPLHF
CDR3 DNA: TGTGCCATCACAAGGGGCCGGCAGGGGCCACGGTCACCCCTCCACTTT

clone size: -
D gene: -
J gene: TRBJ2-3
V gene: TRBV10-3
CDR3 protein: CAISPRVGSDTQYF
CDR3 DNA: TGTGCCATCAGCCCCAGGGTGGGGTCAGATACGCAGTATTTT

clone size: -
D gene: -
J gene: TRBJ2-1
V gene: TRBV25-1
CDR3 protein: CASSDPSDNEQFF
CDR3 DNA: TGTGCCAGCAGTGATCCTAGCGACAATGAGCAGTTCTTC

clone size: -
D gene: TRBD2
J gene: TRBJ2-7
V gene: TRBV7-8
CDR3 protein: CASSVGLAGAPYEQYF
CDR3 DNA: TGTGCCAGCAGCGTGGGACTAGCGGGGGCCCCCTACGAGCAGTACTTC

clone size: -
D gene: TRBD1
J gene: TRBJ2-7
V gene: TRBV2
CDR3 protein: CASSADRGRYEQYF
CDR3 DNA: TGTGCCAGCAGTGCGGACAGGGGGCGATACGAGCAGTACTTC

clone size: -
D gene: -
J gene: TRBJ1-3
V gene: TRBV28
CDR3 protein: CASSGRAGRGNTIYF
CDR3 DNA: TGTGCCAGCAGTGGCCGTGCGGGAAGGGGAAACACCATATATTTT

clone size: -
D gene: -
J gene: TRBJ1-5
V gene: TRBV4-2
CDR3 protein: CASSQGDWVNQPQHF
CDR3 DNA: TGTGCCAGCAGCCAGGGGGACTGGGTGAATCAGCCCCAGCATTTT

clone size: -
D gene: TRBD2
J gene: TRBJ2-1
V gene: TRBV9
CDR3 protein: CASSASVASGNEQFF
CDR3 DNA: TGTGCCAGCAGCGCATCCGTGGCTAGCGGCAATGAGCAGTTCTTC

clone size: -
D gene: -
J gene: TRBJ2-5
V gene: TRBV7-3
CDR3 protein: CASSKTAVTETQYF
CDR3 DNA: TGTGCCAGCAGCAAAACAGCGGTTACGGAGACCCAGTACTTC

clone size: -
D gene: -
J gene: TRBJ1-1
V gene: TRBV19
CDR3 protein: CASSMRGVNTEAFF
CDR3 DNA: TGTGCCAGTAGTATGCGGGGGGTGAACACTGAAGCTTTCTTT

clone size: -
D gene: TRBD2
J gene: TRBJ2-7
V gene: TRBV7-2
CDR3 protein: CATRTSGSSGEQYF
CDR3 DNA: TGTGCCACCCGGACTAGCGGGAGTTCTGGGGAGCAGTACTTC

clone size: -
D gene: TRBD2
J gene: TRBJ2-2
V gene: TRBV2
CDR3 protein: CAKERENTGELFF
CDR3 DNA: TGTGCCAAGGAGCGGGAGAACACCGGGGAGCTGTTTTTT

clone size: once
D gene: TRBD1
J gene: TRBJ1-5
V gene: TRBV28
CDR3 protein: CASRRDRERDQPQHF
CDR3 DNA: TGTGCCAGCAGAAGGGACAGGGAGAGGGATCAGCCCCAGCATTTT